This is a list of T cell receptor beta chains from one sample in a study of Graves' ophthalmopathy and Graves' hyperthyroidism. TCRdb fed the multiplex PCR reads into MiXCR, producing one record per CDR3 protein. The table has about 180,000 distinct CDR3 sequences, under 40% seen once. Input material: peripheral blood. These receptors originate from a woman between 35 and 50 years old with Graves' ophthalmopathy. CDR3s include the opening cysteine and the closing phenylalanine or tryptophan. The order of the fields is D gene, J gene, clone size, V gene, CDR3 protein, CDR3 DNA. The D gene is left open where the match is weak. Expanded clones get a size class; other rows say once, few or many, or leave the size out.

NA | TRBJ2-7 | NA | TRBV28 | CASSREIREQYF | TGTGCCAGCAGTCGGGAAATTCGCGAGCAGTACTTC
TRBD1 | TRBJ1-2 | NA | TRBV27 | CASSSPPGQGSRGLNYGYTF | TGTGCCAGCAGTTCCCCCCCGGGACAGGGGTCTCGCGGTTTAAACTATGGCTACACCTTC
NA | TRBJ1-6 | NA | TRBV9 | CASSRGEGSPLHF | TGTGCCAGCAGCCGAGGGGAGGGGTCACCCCTCCACTTT
NA | TRBJ2-2 | many | TRBV20-1 | CSAPKGPGDTGELFF | TGCAGTGCCCCGAAAGGTCCGGGAGACACCGGGGAGCTGTTTTTT
NA | TRBJ2-5 | NA | TRBV12-3/TRBV12-4 | CASSRDSQETQYF | TGTGCCAGCAGTCGGGACTCCCAAGAGACCCAGTACTTC
NA | TRBJ1-1 | many | TRBV28 | CASSFAPRVNTEAFF | TGTGCCAGCAGTTTTGCCCCACGGGTTAACACTGAAGCTTTCTTT
TRBD1 | TRBJ1-2 | NA | TRBV20-1 | CSASTGGNYGYTF | TGCAGTGCTTCGACAGGGGGTAACTATGGCTACACCTTC
NA | TRBJ1-1 | NA | TRBV25-1 | CASSEYPGETAAFF | TGTGCCAGCAGTGAATACCCAGGGGAGACAGCAGCTTTCTTT
NA | TRBJ2-7 | many | TRBV5-8 | CASSLEGVGNEQYF | TGTGCCAGCAGCTTGGAAGGGGTCGGCAACGAGCAGTACTTC
NA | TRBJ2-7 | NA | TRBV7-2 | CASSQLPGAAYEQYF | TGTGCCAGCAGCCAATTACCCGGGGCCGCGTACGAGCAGTACTTC
NA | TRBJ2-2 | NA | TRBV27 | CASSLSGGGGYTGELFF | TGTGCCAGCAGTTTATCGGGGGGCGGGGGCTACACCGGGGAGCTGTTCTTT
TRBD2 | TRBJ2-7 | many | TRBV28 | CASTETSGTHYEQYF | TGTGCCAGCACCGAGACTAGCGGGACGCACTACGAGCAGTACTTC
NA | TRBJ1-6 | many | TRBV30 | CAWSVLGNNSPLHF | TGTGCCTGGAGTGTACTGGGTAATAATTCACCCCTCCACTTT
NA | TRBJ2-5 | many | TRBV28 | CASSPTDSQETQYF | TGTGCCAGCAGTCCAACGGACAGTCAAGAGACCCAGTACTTC
NA | TRBJ1-2 | once | TRBV20-1 | CSASLGPLYGYTF | TGCAGTGCTAGTTTGGGACCCCTCTATGGCTACACCTTC
NA | TRBJ2-7 | many | TRBV6-4 | CASSVVSSYEQYF | TGTGCCAGCAGTGTTGTAAGCTCCTACGAGCAGTACTTC
TRBD1 | TRBJ1-6 | many | TRBV20-1 | CSARVRTGGTNSPLHF | TGCAGTGCTAGAGTTAGGACAGGGGGCACTAATTCACCCCTCCACTTT
NA | TRBJ1-5 | many | TRBV27 | CASSPLASYSNQPQHF | TGTGCCAGCAGTCCCCTGGCCAGCTATAGCAATCAGCCCCAGCATTTT
NA | TRBJ2-3 | many | TRBV12-3/TRBV12-4 | CASKLGDLVTQYF | TGTGCCAGCAAGCTGGGGGATCTTGTAACGCAGTATTTT
NA | TRBJ1-2 | NA | TRBV6-2/TRBV6-3 | CASRQRDKIQPNYGYTF | TGTGCCAGCAGACAAAGGGACAAGATACAACCTAACTATGGCTACACCTTC
NA | TRBJ2-2 | many | TRBV5-1 | CASSLARNSFGELFF | TGCGCCAGCAGCTTGGCAAGGAATTCGTTCGGGGAGCTGTTTTTT
TRBD2 | TRBJ2-7 | NA | TRBV29-1 | CSVEAPGGYEQYF | TGCAGCGTTGAGGCCCCGGGGGGTTACGAGCAGTACTTC
NA | TRBJ2-5 | NA | TRBV6-2/TRBV6-3 | CATLATGHMETQYF | TGTGCCACCCTTGCGACGGGACATATGGAGACCCAGTACTTC
NA | TRBJ2-7 | many | TRBV12-3/TRBV12-4 | CASSPSRDSKYYEQYF | TGTGCCAGCAGTCCCTCGCGAGACAGTAAATACTACGAGCAGTACTTC
TRBD1 | TRBJ1-5 | NA | TRBV12-3/TRBV12-4 | CASSRTGGRQPQHF | TGTGCCAGCAGCCGGACAGGGGGCCGGCAGCCCCAGCATTTT
TRBD1 | TRBJ2-3 | many | TRBV28 | CASSLTGESTDTQYF | TGTGCCAGCAGTTTGACAGGGGAAAGCACAGATACGCAGTATTTT
NA | TRBJ1-5 | many | TRBV6-2/TRBV6-3 | CASSQDSLQPQHF | TGTGCCAGCAGTCAGGACTCACTTCAGCCCCAGCATTTT
NA | TRBJ1-5 | NA | TRBV30 | CAWSVQENQPQHF | TGTGCCTGGAGTGTACAAGAGAATCAGCCCCAGCATTTT
TRBD1 | TRBJ2-2 | once | TRBV11-2 | CASSYATGTVSTGELFF | TGTGCCAGCAGCTATGCGACCGGGACAGTCTCCACCGGGGAGCTGTTTTTT
NA | TRBJ1-2 | many | TRBV30 | CAWRSRSGHGDGYTF | TGTGCCTGGAGGTCCCGCTCGGGACACGGGGATGGCTACACCTTC
NA | TRBJ2-5 | medium-sized | TRBV12-3/TRBV12-4 | CASTLQGSETQYF | TGTGCCAGCACCCTTCAGGGGTCAGAGACCCAGTACTTC
TRBD1 | TRBJ1-1 | NA | TRBV19 | CASSIRTGMNTEAFF | TGTGCCAGTAGTATACGGACAGGGATGAACACTGAAGCTTTCTTT
NA | TRBJ2-7 | many | TRBV30 | CAWSVPASSYEQYF | TGTGCCTGGAGTGTACCCGCAAGCTCCTACGAGCAGTACTTC
TRBD2 | TRBJ2-5 | many | TRBV5-1 | CASSLTGGPLSETQYF | TGCGCCAGCAGCTTGACGGGAGGGCCGTTATCAGAGACCCAGTACTTC
TRBD1 | TRBJ1-6 | NA | TRBV4-2 | CASSQDDGQGIPLHF | TGTGCCAGCAGCCAAGATGACGGACAGGGTATCCCCCTCCACTTT
TRBD1 | TRBJ2-7 | NA | TRBV6-8 | CASIMDREAYEQYF | TGTGCCAGCATCATGGACAGGGAAGCCTACGAGCAGTACTTC
NA | TRBJ2-4 | many | TRBV6-2/TRBV6-3 | CASKLGEGNIQYF | TGTGCCAGCAAATTGGGGGAAGGTAACATTCAGTACTTC
TRBD1 | TRBJ1-5 | many | TRBV20-1 | CSARWAQGAHQPQHF | TGCAGTGCTAGATGGGCCCAGGGGGCTCATCAGCCCCAGCATTTT
TRBD1 | TRBJ1-1 | NA | TRBV6-1 | CASSKGQGHTEAFF | TGTGCCAGCAGTAAAGGACAGGGCCACACTGAAGCTTTCTTT
TRBD1 | TRBJ2-7 | many | TRBV10-3 | CAISEWGTEYEQYF | TGTGCCATCAGTGAGTGGGGGACAGAATACGAGCAGTACTTC
TRBD2 | TRBJ2-5 | NA | TRBV6-2/TRBV6-3 | CASSYGGLGETQYF | TGTGCCAGCAGTTACGGAGGACTAGGAGAGACCCAGTACTTC
TRBD1 | TRBJ2-7 | once | TRBV6-1 | CASSAGGVGGYEQYF | TGTGCCAGCAGTGCAGGGGGTGTGGGCGGCTACGAGCAGTACTTC
TRBD2 | TRBJ2-7 | NA | TRBV20-1 | CSAKGLTDYEQYF | TGCAGTGCTAAGGGACTAACGGACTACGAGCAGTACTTC
NA | TRBJ2-5 | many | TRBV4-1 | CASSHSFGREEETQYF | TGCGCCAGCAGCCATTCTTTCGGAAGGGAAGAAGAGACCCAGTACTTC
NA | TRBJ2-7 | NA | TRBV27 | CASTSVLNNEQYF | TGTGCCAGCACCTCCGTCTTAAACAACGAGCAGTACTTC
TRBD1 | TRBJ1-5 | NA | TRBV6-1 | CASIPGQVHNQPQHF | TGTGCCAGCATTCCGGGACAGGTCCACAATCAGCCCCAGCATTTT
NA | TRBJ2-7 | many | TRBV9 | CASSVAGVNYEQYF | TGTGCCAGCAGCGTAGCGGGAGTTAACTACGAGCAGTACTTC
NA | TRBJ1-1 | once | TRBV28 | CASRGGWTEAFF | TGTGCCAGCCGGGGGGGGTGGACTGAAGCTTTCTTT
NA | TRBJ2-7 | NA | TRBV28 | CASSVTSGTRTYEQYF | TGTGCCAGCAGTGTTACCTCCGGGACCAGAACCTACGAGCAGTACTTC
TRBD2 | TRBJ2-7 | many | TRBV20-1 | CSASASGSSYEQYF | TGCAGTGCTAGTGCTAGCGGGAGCTCCTACGAGCAGTACTTC
NA | TRBJ1-1 | few | TRBV10-3 | CAISELGKATEAFF | TGTGCCATCAGTGAGTTGGGGAAAGCCACTGAAGCTTTCTTT
TRBD2 | TRBJ2-4 | many | TRBV6-1 | CASSESGLAGIF | TGTGCCAGCAGTGAGTCCGGACTAGCGGGGATCTTC
NA | TRBJ2-5 | few | TRBV7-2 | CASSLDTGTQETQYF | TGTGCCAGCAGCTTAGACACAGGGACACAAGAGACCCAGTACTTC
NA | TRBJ2-5 | NA | TRBV6-2/TRBV6-3 | CASIILQGLETQYF | TGTGCCAGCATCATACTCCAGGGTTTGGAGACCCAGTACTTC
NA | TRBJ1-1 | NA | TRBV9 | CASSTPSTEAFF | TGTGCCAGCAGCACCCCGTCCACTGAAGCTTTCTTT